These 30 T cell receptor beta chains were all obtained from the same sample, sequenced in a study of CD8 T cells in ankylosing spondylitis. These TCRs' antigens remain unknown. In TCRdb, the 5' RACE reads were re-called with MiXCR into one record per CDR3 protein. The sample consists of hundreds of thousands of distinct CDR3 sequences, 17% of them appearing once. Points from the study as a whole: What appeared characteristic of ankylosing spondylitis blood was a TCR beta motif of 7 or 8 highly homologous variants.

The sequencing input was blood, either unsorted or a sorted T cell fraction (not recorded which). These TCRs come from a male donor with ankylosing spondylitis.

This clonotype was counted only a few times. This sequence joins TRBV10-3 and TRBJ2-7, with D uncertain. The length of the CDR3 is 13 residues. Between the trimmed V and J ends, which lost 3 bases and 3 bases, there was a span of 9 bases. Germline V lookup: CDR1 ENHRY, CDR2 SYGVKD. The CDR3 nucleotides are TGTGCCATCAGTGAATCTAGTCTCTACGAGCAGTACTTC. It codes for CAISESSLYEQYF.

This clonotype was found a few times. The chain carries TRBV25-1 and TRBJ2-3; 10 nucleotides agree with TRBD2. The V segment lost 4 bases and the J segment 1 base; nucleotides outside the gene matches: 5. The CDR3 length is 16 residues. Germline values: CDR1 MGHDK, CDR2 SYGVNS. The CDR3 sequence: CASSAEREGGTDTQYF. The CDR3 DNA is TGTGCCAGCAGTGCTGAGCGGGAGGGGGGCACAGATACGCAGTATTTT.

The chain is built from TRBV5-4 and TRBJ2-1, with a weak D call TRBD2 (6 bases). There are 15 residues in the CDR3. Trimming took off 4 bases at V and 1 base at J, with 12 bases between the two ends. Germline assignment: CDR1 SGHNT and CDR2 YYREEE (reference sequence). CDR3 DNA sequence: TGTGCCAGCAGCCCTAGCGCGCCTTCCTACAATGAGCAGTTCTTC. Translating it yields CASSPSAPSYNEQFF.

This chain links TRBV6-1 with TRBJ2-5; 9 bases are shared with TRBD2. Germline V gives CDR1 MNHNS, CDR2 SASEGT. The CDR3 extends over 14 amino acids. V lost 5 bases to trimming and J lost 4 bases; unmatched junction nucleotides: 5. The CDR3, as DNA: TGTGCCAGCAGTAGGCGGGAGGGTGGAGAGACCCAGTACTTC. Translating gives CASSRREGGETQYF.

This clonotype was counted only a few times. The V and J genes are TRBV12-3 or TRBV12-4 and TRBJ2-5; 7 bases fit TRBD1. With V trimmed by 5 bases and J by 5 bases, 8 bases remained unmatched. The CDR3 totals 14 residues. The CDR3 here is CASSRRTGAETQYF. As DNA, the CDR3 is TGTGCCAGCAGTAGAAGGACAGGCGCGGAGACCCAGTACTTC.

The gene calls are TRBV4-1 and TRBJ2-1, with D uncertain. The CDR3 is made up of 15 amino acids. V was trimmed by 0 bases and J by 9 bases, leaving 15 bases between them. Germline CDR1 MGHRA, CDR2 YSYEKL. DNA for the CDR3: TGCGCCAGCAGCCAAGAGATTGGGTCTAGACGTGAGCAGTTCTTC. It encodes CASSQEIGSRREQFF.

V and J are TRBV20-1 and TRBJ2-7; D call uncertain. Germline assignment: CDR1 DFQATT and CDR2 SNEGSKA (reference sequence). The CDR3 consists of 15 residues. V lost 6 bases and J lost 3, with 21 bases in between. The CDR3 DNA reads TGCAGTGCCCTCGATCGGCAGGACGTCATCTACGAGCAGTACTTC. Translation gives CSALDRQDVIYEQYF.

This clonotype was seen repeatedly, ten times or more. The chain uses TRBV29-1 and TRBJ2-1; TRBD2 matches 7 bases. V shed 6 bases and J 7 bases; nucleotides not matched to a gene: 15. CDR3 size: 15 residues. Germline V gene sequence: CDR1 SQVTM, CDR2 ANQGSEA. The CDR3 here is CSVEGRAPLRNEQFF. The DNA of the CDR3 is TGCAGCGTGGAGGGGAGGGCCCCCCTACGGAATGAGCAGTTCTTC.

This clonotype was counted between two and nine times. The J gene is TRBJ2-2, the V gene TRBV11-2; TRBD2 matches 7 bases. The CDR3 has 16 amino acids. Trimming cost V 2 bases and J 2 bases; bases outside gene matches: 5. Germline V gene lookup returns CDR1 SGHAT and CDR2 FQNNGV. The CDR3 DNA reads as TGTGCCAGCAGCTTATTGCGGGGGACTAACACCGGGGAGCTGTTTTTT. The encoded protein is CASSLLRGTNTGELFF.

The chain carries TRBV20-1 and TRBJ2-1, with 15 positions matching TRBD2. This CDR3 is 14 amino acids long. CDR1 and CDR2 from the germline V gene are DFQATT and SNEGSKA (reference sequence). The J segment lost 7 bases and the V segment lost 7 bases, leaving 5 bases of the junction unmatched. CDR3: CSGIGTSGGNEQFF. The CDR3 coding sequence is TGCAGTGGAATTGGGACTAGCGGGGGGAATGAGCAGTTCTTC.

The table lists this clonotype with many counts. This chain joins TRBV20-1 and TRBJ1-5; D gene ambiguous. CDR1 is DFQATT and CDR2 is SNEGSKA in the germline V gene (reference sequence). The CDR3 runs to 12 residues. V shed 6 bases and J shed 8 bases, with 14 bases lying between them. The CDR3 loop is CSAQTGREPQHF. The CDR3 DNA reads TGCAGTGCACAGACGGGGAGGGAGCCCCAGCATTTT.

This clonotype has a handful of counts. The chain is built from TRBV7-2 and TRBJ2-1, with D possibly TRBD1 on 6 matching bases. The V end lost 7 bases, the J end lost 0 bases, and 16 bases lay between the germline ends. Per the germline V gene, CDR1 is SGHTA and CDR2 is FQGNSA. This CDR3 has 16 residues. Written as DNA, the CDR3 is TGTGCCAGCACCTCAGGGGTTAAGAGCTCCTACAATGAGCAGTTCTTC. Residues: CASTSGVKSSYNEQFF.

The chain recombines TRBV7-2 with TRBJ1-4, with D tentatively TRBD1 (6 bases). The CDR3 totals 15 residues. Germline-derived CDR1 and CDR2 are SGHTA and FQGNSA. Trimming left V 5 bases short and J 7 bases short, with 17 bases between. The CDR3 here is CASSLQQGFGEKLFF. The CDR3 nucleotides read TGTGCCAGCAGCCTCCAACAGGGATTTGGTGAAAAACTGTTTTTT.

The V and J genes are TRBV18 and TRBJ1-1; D is uncertain. The V and J ends lost 6 bases and 4 bases respectively, with 12 bases between them. Per the germline V gene, CDR1 is KGHSH and CDR2 is LQKENI. This CDR3 is built from 13 residues. The CDR3, as DNA: TGTGCCAGCTCTCCCGACGGTCTCACTGAAGCTTTCTTT. This gives the protein CASSPDGLTEAFF.

This clonotype has more than one count but fewer than ten. The rearrangement links TRBV12-3 or TRBV12-4 to TRBJ2-2; D tentatively reads TRBD1 or TRBD2 (5 bases each). CDR3 length: 15 residues. Trimming removed 2 bases at V and 6 bases at J, with 13 bases between. The CDR3 sequence is CASSLRGASSGELFF. The CDR3, as DNA: TGTGCCAGCAGTTTAAGGGGAGCGTCCTCCGGGGAGCTGTTTTTT.

This clonotype occurred a few times. The chain joins TRBV19 to TRBJ1-2; tentatively, D is TRBD1 (6 bases). The CDR3 length is 14 residues. V was shortened by 6 bases and J by 2 bases, with 13 bases between the two germline ends. The V gene's germline CDR1 is LNHDA and CDR2 SQIVND (reference sequence). In DNA form, the CDR3 reads TGTGCCAGTAGCATCCTGGGGGGCAACTATGGCTACACCTTC. Translated, it gives CASSILGGNYGYTF.

The table lists this clonotype with a few counts. The V and J genes are TRBV21-1 and TRBJ1-1; the table's D call, TRBD1, was not checked against the DNA. TRBV21-1 is a pseudogene. The length of the CDR3 is 15 residues. Written as DNA, the CDR3 is TGTGCCAGCAGCAACGGGACAGTCATGAACACTGAAGCTTTCTTT. Translated, it gives CASSNGTVMNTEAFF.

This clonotype was observed many times. The J gene is TRBJ2-1, the V gene TRBV20-1, with 8 nucleotides matching TRBD2. CDR3 length: 17 amino acids. Looked up from germline, CDR1 is DFQATT and CDR2 is SNEGSKA (reference sequence). The V segment lost 8 bases and the J segment 0 bases; nucleotides outside the gene matches: 15. The CDR3 loop is CSSPSASGPSSYNEQFF. In DNA form, the CDR3 reads TGCAGTTCCCCCTCAGCTAGCGGGCCTAGCTCCTACAATGAGCAGTTCTTC.

Ten or more counts support this clonotype. The chain joins TRBV10-3 to TRBJ1-1, with TRBD1 as a possible D gene (6 bases). The V end lost 5 bases, the J end lost 0 bases, and 10 bases lay between the germline ends. The CDR3 runs to 14 residues. Germline CDR1 reads ENHRY; CDR2 reads SYGVKD. CDR3 DNA: TGTGCCATCAGTCCCCAGGGGATGAACACTGAAGCTTTCTTT. Translating gives CAISPQGMNTEAFF.

This clonotype has a handful of counts. V and J are TRBV4-1 and TRBJ2-5, with 8 bases that match TRBD1. Germline values: CDR1 MGHRA, CDR2 YSYEKL. V shed 1 base, J shed 1 base, and the junction held 5 bases outside the gene matches. The CDR3 extends over 16 amino acids. As DNA, the CDR3 is TGCGCCAGCAGCCAAGGGACAGGGAAGGGCCAAGAGACCCAGTACTTC. Translated, it gives CASSQGTGKGQETQYF.

This clonotype was recorded a few times. J is TRBJ2-1 and V is TRBV15; 8 bases agree with TRBD2. J lost 4 bases, V lost 3 bases, and 5 bases had no gene match. CDR3 size: 15 residues. The germline V gene encodes CDR1 LNHNV and CDR2 YYDKDF (reference sequence). In DNA, the CDR3 is TGTGCCACCAGCAGTTTTGCGGGAGGATACAATGAGCAGTTCTTC. This codes for CATSSFAGGYNEQFF. Full variable domain (outside the CDR3, taken from reference TRBV15 and TRBJ2-1): DAMVIQNPRYQVTQFGKPVTLSCSQTLNHNVMYWYQQKSSQAPKLLFHYYDKDFNNEADTPDNFQSRRPNTSFCFLDIRSPGLGDTAMYLCATSSFAGGYNEQFFGPGTRLTVL.

This clonotype was counted a few times. V gene TRBV2 combines with J gene TRBJ2-3, with 9 positions matching TRBD1. The CDR3 is 13 amino acids. V trimming: 4 bases; J trimming: 7 bases; junction bases outside the gene matches: 3. Germline CDR1 is SNHLY and CDR2 is FYNNEI. CDR3 sequence (DNA): TGTGCCAGCAGTGGGGACAGGGTAAATACGCAGTATTTT. This gives the protein CASSGDRVNTQYF.

This clonotype was seen repeatedly, ten times or more. The chain has TRBV28 and TRBJ2-7; TRBD1 might be the D (5 bases). CDR1 and CDR2 (germline): MDHEN, SYDVKM. This CDR3 region has 13 residues. V lost 2 bases, J lost 2 bases, and 7 bases lay in between. CDR3 amino acids: CASSLRGPYEQYF. The CDR3 DNA is TGTGCCAGCAGTTTAAGGGGCCCCTACGAGCAGTACTTC. Supplemented by reference TRBV28 and TRBJ2-7, the full variable domain reads DVKVTQSSRYLVKRTGEKVFLECVQDMDHENMFWYRQDPGLGLRLIYFSYDVKMKEKGDIPEGYSVSREKKERFSLILESASTNQTSMYLCASSLRGPYEQYFGPGTRLTVT.

This clonotype turned up a few times. This chain links TRBV5-1 with TRBJ2-1; D is unclear. There are 15 residues in the CDR3. Trimming cost V 0 bases and J 2 bases, with 9 bases left between them. Germline CDR1 and CDR2: SGHRS and YFSETQ. The CDR3 sequence: CASSLGEGPYNEQFF. The CDR3 coding sequence is TGCGCCAGCAGCTTGGGCGAAGGGCCCTACAATGAGCAGTTCTTC.

The DNA of the CDR3 is TGCGCCAGCAGCTTGAGTTATACTTACAATGAGCAGTTCTTC. Its protein is CASSLSYTYNEQFF. This chain connects TRBV5-1 to TRBJ2-1; no definite D call. Germline values: CDR1 SGHRS, CDR2 YFSETQ. This CDR3 is built from 14 residues. Trimming removed 1 base at V and 4 bases at J, with 9 bases between.

This clonotype occurred a few times. This chain links TRBV11-2 with TRBJ1-1; 7 bases are shared with TRBD1. The V segment lost 6 bases and the J segment 1 base; nucleotides outside the gene matches: 5. The CDR3 runs 14 residues. Germline V lookup: CDR1 SGHAT, CDR2 FQNNGV. The CDR3, as DNA: TGTGCCAGCAGACAGGGACAGACGAACACTGAAGCTTTCTTT. It specifies CASRQGQTNTEAFF.

The chain recombines TRBV7-3 with TRBJ2-2, with TRBD1 identical over 10 bases. The CDR3 length is 16 residues. With V trimmed by 5 bases and J by 2 bases, 5 bases remained unmatched. Germline V gene data show CDR1 as SGHTA and CDR2 as FQGTGA. The CDR3 bases are TGTGCCAGCAGCCTACCGACAGGGGGCAACACCGGGGAGCTGTTTTTT. Its translation: CASSLPTGGNTGELFF.

The sample holds a few counts of this clonotype. The DNA is omitted, as the CDR3 cannot be located on it reliably, and the CDR3 follows TCRdb's listing. The chain couples TRBV7-9 to TRBJ1-2; the listed D gene, TRBD1, was not tested against the DNA. The CDR3 is made up of 13 amino acids, end residues included. Germline V gene lookup returns CDR1 SEHNR and CDR2 FQNEAQ (reference sequence). The CDR3 reads CASSLEVVGTGTF.

This clonotype was picked up a small number of times. The chain joins TRBV19 to TRBJ2-3; 11 nucleotides line up with TRBD1. V lost 5 bases, J lost 4 bases, and 5 bases stayed unmatched. The CDR3 is 15 residues long. The germline gives CDR1 LNHDA, CDR2 SQIVND (reference sequence). For the CDR3, the DNA is TGTGCCAGTAGTTCCGGGACAGGGGGAGCAGATACGCAGTATTTT. As protein: CASSSGTGGADTQYF.

The chain is built from TRBV20-1 and TRBJ2-3; 7 bases agree with TRBD2. With 7 bases clipped from V and 0 bases from J, the junction kept 7 bases outside the gene matches. Per germline, CDR1 DFQATT and CDR2 SNEGSKA (reference sequence). This CDR3 has 14 amino acids. The CDR3 loop is CSGLGGGSTDTQYF. CDR3 sequence (DNA): TGCAGTGGGTTGGGCGGGGGTAGCACAGATACGCAGTATTTT.